One sample yielded the 32 T cell receptor beta chains listed below, sequenced in a study of blood T cell repertoires in COVID-19. Using immunoSEQ multiplex PCR, the repertoire was profiled, and TCRdb retains in-frame clones only, with some absent. Of under 200,000 clones listed, over 80% were seen once; the top ten hold about 7.8%. The material sequenced was peripheral blood. All receptors come from a woman between 55 and 75 years old with COVID-19, enrolled during active disease.

This chain uses TRBV11-2 with TRBJ1-3; the match to TRBD1 covers 10 bases. The length of the CDR3 is 17 residues. The germline CDR1 and CDR2 sequences are SGHAT and FQNNGV. V lost 3 bases to trimming and J lost 0 bases; unmatched junction nucleotides: 5. In DNA, the CDR3 is TGTGCCAGCAGCTTGGGGACAGGGGTGAGCTCTGGAAACACCATATATTTT. Translation: CASSLGTGVSSGNTIYF.

The genes are TRBV6-5 and TRBJ2-7; TRBD1 matches at 7 bases. Trimming took 6 bases from V and 0 from J; bases not matched to a gene: 8. This CDR3 contains 15 residues. Germline V gives CDR1 MNHEY, CDR2 SVGAGI. CDR3 region: CASSLGQVSSYEQYF. CDR3 bases: TGTGCCAGCAGCCTCGGACAGGTGAGCTCCTACGAGCAGTACTTC.

The rearrangement uses TRBV2 and TRBJ2-2, with D unclear. CDR3 length equals 15 residues. Trimming removed 3 bases at V and 4 bases at J, with 12 bases between. CDR1 SNHLY and CDR2 FYNNEI come from the germline V gene. CDR3 DNA: TGTGCCAGCAGTGACGCGGATAGAGCCACCGGGGAGCTGTTTTTT. Protein sequence: CASSDADRATGELFF.

This clone was counted only a few times. The rearrangement uses TRBV27 and TRBJ2-7; 10 nucleotides agree with TRBD2. The CDR3 runs 14 residues. Germline trimming cut 9 bases from V and 7 bases from J; bases unmatched to any gene: 12. Germline V gene lookup returns CDR1 MNHEY and CDR2 SMNVEV (reference sequence). The CDR3 region is CASTIAGGMGEQYF. The DNA of the CDR3 is TGTGCCAGTACCATAGCGGGAGGAATGGGGGAGCAGTACTTC.

This clone was seen a handful of times. The rearrangement joins TRBV5-1 to TRBJ2-5; tentatively, D is TRBD2 (6 bases). The CDR3 spans 17 residues. Trimming left V 0 bases short and J 1 base short, with 16 bases between. Germline V gene data show CDR1 as SGHRS and CDR2 as YFSETQ. CDR3 loop: CASSLARGSHIQETQYF. In DNA, the CDR3 is TGCGCCAGCAGCTTGGCCCGGGGGAGCCATATCCAAGAGACCCAGTACTTC. Supplemented by reference TRBV5-1 and TRBJ2-5, the full variable domain reads KAGVTQTPRYLIKTRGQQVTLSCSPISGHRSVSWYQQTPGQGLQFLFEYFSETQRNKGNFPGRFSGRQFSNSRSEMNVSTLELGDSALYLCASSLARGSHIQETQYFGPGTRLLVL.

This clone was recorded only once. The chain is built from TRBV6-9 and TRBJ2-5; 12 bases fit TRBD2. CDR1 and CDR2 from the germline V gene are MNHGY and SVAAGI. CDR3 length: 17 residues. Trimming at V came to 4 bases and at J to 2 bases, leaving 8 bases not matched to a gene. CDR3 coding DNA: TGTGCCAGCAGTTCGTCCCTAGCGGGAGGGGTTCAAGAGACCCAGTACTTC. It specifies CASSSSLAGGVQETQYF.

The chain carries TRBV10-3 and TRBJ1-4; perhaps TRBD1 as D (5 bases). The CDR3 runs to 18 residues. Germline lookup yields CDR1 ENHRY and CDR2 SYGVKD. Trimming took off 3 bases at V and 0 bases at J, with 17 bases between the two ends. CDR3 sequence reads: CAISDSDSSDTTNEKLFF. In nucleotides, the CDR3 is TGTGCCATCAGTGATAGTGACAGCTCGGACACAACTAATGAAAAACTGTTTTTT.

The rearrangement links TRBV12-3 or TRBV12-4 to TRBJ1-1; 9 bases map to TRBD1. Unmatched junction bases numbered 1, after V lost 6 bases and J lost 2 bases. The CDR3 covers 13 residues. CDR3 sequence: CASRQGANTEAFF. Written as DNA, the CDR3 is TGTGCCAGCAGACAGGGGGCTAACACTGAAGCTTTCTTT.

The V and J genes are TRBV18 and TRBJ1-1; 9 bases match TRBD1. Germline loops: CDR1 KGHSH, CDR2 LQKENI. V lost 5 bases and J lost 4; bases outside the gene matches: 5. The CDR3 is 14 amino acids. In DNA form, the CDR3 reads TGTGCCAGCTCAACACAGGGGGCTATCACTGAAGCTTTCTTT. Residues: CASSTQGAITEAFF.

This chain links TRBV7-9 with TRBJ1-2; TRBD1 agrees at 7 bases. The V segment lost 1 base and the J segment 2 bases; nucleotides outside the gene matches: 1. CDR3 length equals 14 residues. CDR1 and CDR2 (germline): SEHNR, FQNEAQ (reference sequence). CDR3 loop: CASSLDRGNYGYTF. The CDR3 bases are TGTGCCAGCAGCTTAGACAGGGGCAACTATGGCTACACCTTC.

Details on this clone: One junction end disagrees with the germline gene, perhaps due to a read error. The chain uses TRBV28 and TRBJ2-4, with 7 bases matching TRBD2. The germline V gene encodes CDR1 MDHEN and CDR2 SYDVKM. This CDR3 is built from 16 residues. This CDR3 reads CASSPAPGPPGGPGLF. CDR3 DNA sequence: TGTGCCAGCAGTCCAGCCCCCGGGCCCCCGGGAGGTCCGGGTCTCTTC.

The chain combines TRBV20-1 with TRBJ1-1, with unresolved D. The CDR3 length is 12 residues. The germline gives CDR1 DFQATT, CDR2 SNEGSKA (reference sequence). Between the trimmed V and J ends, which lost 3 bases and 2 bases, there was a span of 7 bases. This CDR3 reads CSASGGNTEAFF. As DNA, the CDR3 is TGCAGTGCTAGTGGAGGTAACACTGAAGCTTTCTTT.

The chain is built from TRBV28 and TRBJ2-5, with 9 positions matching TRBD2. The CDR3 contains 17 residues. CDR1 is MDHEN and CDR2 is SYDVKM in the germline V gene. J was trimmed by 4 bases and V by 2 bases; bases with no gene match: 11. The CDR3 protein is CASSLKRLADYGETQYF. CDR3 bases: TGTGCCAGCAGTTTAAAGAGACTAGCGGACTACGGAGAGACCCAGTACTTC.

The J gene is TRBJ1-3, the V gene TRBV14; a weak D match, TRBD1 (5 bases). Trimming removed 1 base from V and 3 bases from J, with 10 bases in between. Germline V CDR1 and CDR2: SGHDN, FVKESK. The CDR3 runs to 15 residues. CDR3 sequence reads: CASSQGSGYGNTIYF. CDR3 DNA sequence: TGTGCCAGCAGCCAAGGGTCAGGGTATGGAAACACCATATATTTT.

The V call is TRBV9, the J call TRBJ2-2, with D hard to call. The CDR3 runs to 13 residues. Trimming left V 4 bases short and J 4 bases short, with 8 bases between. The germline gives CDR1 SGDLS, CDR2 YYNGEE. The CDR3 DNA reads TGTGCCAGCAGCCCACAGAGCACCGGGGAGCTGTTTTTT. Translated: CASSPQSTGELFF.

The genes are TRBV5-3 and TRBJ2-7; 12 bases are shared with TRBD2. TRBV5-3 is labeled an ORF, and its function is uncertain. The junction had 2 bases not matched to a gene; V was cut back by 1 base and J by 0 bases. The CDR3 consists of 16 residues. CDR3 DNA sequence: TGTGCCAGAAGCTTGAGACTAGCGGGGGACTCCTACGAGCAGTACTTC. It specifies CARSLRLAGDSYEQYF.

V is TRBV14 and J is TRBJ1-5; TRBD1 aligns across 8 bases. Losses at the gene ends were 0 bases for V and 15 bases for J; bases not matched to a gene: 7. The germline CDR1 and CDR2 sequences are SGHDN and FVKESK. The CDR3 is 13 amino acids. The CDR3 DNA follows: TGTGCCAGCAGCCAAGACCTACAGGGGGTGGTGCATTTT. Its translation: CASSQDLQGVVHF.

This clone was seen a handful of times. The chain carries TRBV3-1 (or the pseudogene TRBV3-2) and TRBJ2-7, with TRBD1 as a possible D gene (6 bases). The CDR3 contains 15 residues. Looked up from germline, CDR1 is LGHDT and CDR2 is YNNKEL (reference sequence). Trimming cost V 5 bases and J 6 bases, with 20 bases left between them. CDR3 nucleotides: TGTGCCAGCAGCGTCTTCGGGCAGGGGTCGGGCGAGCAGTACTTC. It is translated as CASSVFGQGSGEQYF.

The chain has TRBV11-2 and TRBJ2-2; 10 bases fit TRBD1. Per germline, CDR1 SGHAT and CDR2 FQNNGV. With V trimmed by 0 bases and J by 5 bases, 3 bases remained unmatched. The CDR3 spans 16 residues. The CDR3 spells CASSLEWTGGTGELFF. The CDR3 coding sequence is TGTGCCAGCAGCTTAGAGTGGACAGGGGGAACCGGGGAGCTGTTTTTT.

This chain connects TRBV15 to TRBJ2-3; 16 bases are shared with TRBD2. The germline V gene encodes CDR1 LNHNV and CDR2 YYDKDF (reference sequence). This CDR3 comprises 17 residues. Trimming took 3 bases from V and 6 from J; bases not matched to a gene: 6. The CDR3 region is CATSRMGLAGGKDTQYF. CDR3 bases: TGTGCCACCAGCAGGATGGGACTAGCGGGAGGGAAGGATACGCAGTATTTT.

The chain joins TRBV18 to TRBJ1-2; 7 bases align to TRBD1. The germline gives CDR1 KGHSH, CDR2 LQKENI. This CDR3 is built from 19 residues. V trimming: 1 base; J trimming: 5 bases; junction bases outside the gene matches: 19. The CDR3, as DNA: TGTGCCAGCTCACCACTAGTGAGGACCGTTTTGTTACAGGGGTATGGCTACACCTTC. Amino acids: CASSPLVRTVLLQGYGYTF. The full variable domain, in which reference TRBV18 and TRBJ1-2 provide the parts outside the CDR3, is NAGVMQNPRHLVRRRGQEARLRCSPMKGHSHVYWYRQLPEEGLKFMVYLQKENIIDESGMPKERFSAEFPKEGPSILRIQQVVRGDSAAYFCASSPLVRTVLLQGYGYTFGSGTRLTVV.

This clone was seen just once. V gene TRBV7-8 combines with J gene TRBJ1-4; 7 nucleotides align to TRBD1. V lost 6 bases to trimming and J lost 2 bases; unmatched junction nucleotides: 6. The V gene's germline CDR1 is SGHVS and CDR2 FQNEAQ. The CDR3 consists of 15 residues. This CDR3 reads CASRPTGYTNEKLFF. The DNA for the CDR3 is TGTGCCAGCAGACCGACAGGGTATACTAATGAAAAACTGTTTTTT.

This chain uses TRBV5-1 with TRBJ2-2, with a tentative D call TRBD1 (5 bases). Trimming cost V 4 bases and J 1 base, with 11 bases left between them. CDR3 length: 15 amino acids. The germline V gene has CDR1 SGHRS and CDR2 YFSETQ. CDR3 DNA sequence: TGCGCCAGCAGCGAAGCAGGGAAGAACACCGGGGAGCTGTTTTTT. The encoded protein is CASSEAGKNTGELFF.

This chain connects TRBV19 to TRBJ1-4, with D perhaps TRBD1 (5 bases). In germline, CDR1 is LNHDA, CDR2 SQIVND (reference sequence). The ends were cut back, 3 bases at V and 3 bases at J, with 11 bases in the middle. The length of the CDR3 is 15 residues. The CDR3 nucleotides are TGTGCCAGTAGTATCATGGGGGGACCTAATGAAAAACTGTTTTTT. Encoded protein: CASSIMGGPNEKLFF. The full variable domain, in which reference TRBV19 and TRBJ1-4 provide the parts outside the CDR3, is DGGITQSPKYLFRKEGQNVTLSCEQNLNHDAMYWYRQDPGQGLRLIYYSQIVNDFQKGDIAEGYSVSREKKESFPLTVTSAQKNPTAFYLCASSIMGGPNEKLFFGSGTQLSVL.

The chain carries TRBV2 and TRBJ2-2; 10 bases agree with TRBD1. The V segment lost 8 bases and the J segment 6 bases; nucleotides outside the gene matches: 6. The germline gives CDR1 SNHLY, CDR2 FYNNEI. The length of the CDR3 is 14 residues. DNA for the CDR3: TGTGCCAGCGCCGGGACAGGGGCCCCCGGGGAGCTGTTTTTT. This gives the protein CASAGTGAPGELFF. Filled out from reference TRBV2 and TRBJ2-2, the complete variable domain reads EPEVTQTPSHQVTQMGQEVILRCVPISNHLYFYWYRQILGQKVEFLVSFYNNEISEKSEIFDDQFSVERPDGSNFTLKIRSTKLEDSAMYFCASAGTGAPGELFFGEGSRLTVL.

This rearrangement joins TRBV9 to TRBJ1-3; 8 bases map to TRBD1. The germline V gene encodes CDR1 SGDLS and CDR2 YYNGEE. Trimming at V came to 4 bases and at J to 4 bases, leaving 16 bases not matched to a gene. The CDR3 has 18 amino acids. This chain's CDR3 is CASSSAGAGGHRGNTIYF. CDR3 coding DNA: TGTGCCAGCAGCTCAGCTGGTGCAGGGGGCCATAGGGGAAACACCATATATTTT. Using reference TRBV9 and TRBJ1-3 for the parts outside the CDR3, the full variable domain is DSGVTQTPKHLITATGQRVTLRCSPRSGDLSVYWYQQSLDQGLQFLIQYYNGEERAKGNILERFSAQQFPDLHSELNLSSLELGDSALYFCASSSAGAGGHRGNTIYFGEGSWLTVV.

The chain's CDR3 is CASSKGMWASGRARETQYF. The CDR3, as DNA: TGTGCCAGCAGCAAAGGGATGTGGGCTAGCGGGAGGGCCAGGGAGACCCAGTACTTC. This chain links TRBV21-1 with TRBJ2-5; the table's D call, TRBD2, was not checked against the DNA. TRBV21-1 constitutes a pseudogene. The CDR3 runs to 19 residues.

This clone was picked up one time. The rearrangement links TRBV6-6 to TRBJ1-5; D call uncertain. CDR1 MNHNY and CDR2 SVGAGI come from the germline V gene (reference sequence). V was clipped by 6 bases and J by 7 bases, with 16 bases between them. The CDR3 has 14 residues. The CDR3 DNA is TGTGCCAGCAGAACTCCAAACGATCGACAGCCCCAGCATTTT. Translated, it gives CASRTPNDRQPQHF.

This sequence joins TRBV24-1 and TRBJ1-2; the match to TRBD1 covers 7 bases. Looked up from germline, CDR1 is KGHDR and CDR2 is SFDVKD. The CDR3 sequence is 13 residues long. V gave up 4 bases and J gave up 4 bases; unmatched junction bases: 2. CDR3 sequence: CATSEGTAYGYTF. The DNA of the CDR3 is TGTGCCACCAGTGAAGGGACAGCCTATGGCTACACCTTC.

The chain links TRBV7-2 to TRBJ1-3; the match to TRBD1 covers 7 bases. Trimming removed 5 bases from V and 4 bases from J; junction bases left unmatched: 8. The CDR3 consists of 15 residues. Germline values: CDR1 SGHTA, CDR2 FQGNSA. CDR3: CASSPGQAAGNTIYF. For the CDR3, the DNA is TGTGCCAGCAGCCCCGGACAGGCAGCCGGAAACACCATATATTTT.

This clone was recorded only once. The chain employs TRBV5-4 and TRBJ2-1; 11 bases are a match to TRBD2. The CDR3 is made up of 17 amino acids. Germline V CDR1 and CDR2: SGHNT, YYREEE (reference sequence). V lost 1 base, J lost 4 bases, and 7 bases stayed unmatched. The CDR3 region has the DNA TGTGCCAGCAGCTTGTTCGCCGGGACTAGCGGATACAATGAGCAGTTCTTC. Its protein product is CASSLFAGTSGYNEQFF.

There are a few counts of this clone. V and J are TRBV27 and TRBJ1-2; 10 bases align to TRBD1. CDR1 is MNHEY, CDR2 SMNVEV, per germline (reference sequence). The V and J ends lost 5 bases and 4 bases, in that order; junction bases with no gene match: 13. The CDR3 has 17 amino acids. This chain's CDR3 is CASSPILGQGIPYGYTF. CDR3 nucleotide sequence: TGTGCCAGCAGTCCCATATTGGGACAGGGGATTCCCTATGGCTACACCTTC.